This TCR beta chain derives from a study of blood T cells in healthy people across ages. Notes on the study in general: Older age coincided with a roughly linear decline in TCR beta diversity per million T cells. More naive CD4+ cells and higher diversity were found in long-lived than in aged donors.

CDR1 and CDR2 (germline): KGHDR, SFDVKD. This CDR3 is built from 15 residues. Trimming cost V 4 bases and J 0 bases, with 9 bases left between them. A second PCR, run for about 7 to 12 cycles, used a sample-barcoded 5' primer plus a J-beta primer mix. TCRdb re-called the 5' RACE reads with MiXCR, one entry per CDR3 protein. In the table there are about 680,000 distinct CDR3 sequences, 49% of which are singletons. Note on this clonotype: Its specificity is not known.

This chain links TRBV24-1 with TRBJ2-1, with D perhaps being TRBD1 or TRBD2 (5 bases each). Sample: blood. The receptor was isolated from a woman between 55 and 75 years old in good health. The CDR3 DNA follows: TGTGCCACCAGTGACAGGGACGTCTCCTACAATGAGCAGTTCTTC. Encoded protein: CATSDRDVSYNEQFF.